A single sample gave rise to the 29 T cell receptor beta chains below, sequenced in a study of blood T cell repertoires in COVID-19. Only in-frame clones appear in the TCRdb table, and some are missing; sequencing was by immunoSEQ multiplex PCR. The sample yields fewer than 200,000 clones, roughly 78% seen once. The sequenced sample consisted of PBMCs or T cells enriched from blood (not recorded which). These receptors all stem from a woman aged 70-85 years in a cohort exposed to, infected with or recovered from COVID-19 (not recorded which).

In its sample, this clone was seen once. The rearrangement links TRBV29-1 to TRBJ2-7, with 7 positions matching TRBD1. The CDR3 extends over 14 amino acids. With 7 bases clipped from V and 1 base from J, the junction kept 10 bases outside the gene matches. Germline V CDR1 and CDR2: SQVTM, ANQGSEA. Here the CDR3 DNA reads TGCAGCGCTATAAGACAGGGTATTTCCTACGAGCAGTACTTC. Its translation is CSAIRQGISYEQYF.

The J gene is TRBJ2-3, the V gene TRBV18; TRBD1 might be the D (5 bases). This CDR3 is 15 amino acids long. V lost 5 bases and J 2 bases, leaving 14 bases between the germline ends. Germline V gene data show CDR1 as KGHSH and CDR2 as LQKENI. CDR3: CASSSSQGSTDTQYF. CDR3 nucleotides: TGTGCCAGCTCATCCTCCCAGGGCTCCACAGATACGCAGTATTTT.

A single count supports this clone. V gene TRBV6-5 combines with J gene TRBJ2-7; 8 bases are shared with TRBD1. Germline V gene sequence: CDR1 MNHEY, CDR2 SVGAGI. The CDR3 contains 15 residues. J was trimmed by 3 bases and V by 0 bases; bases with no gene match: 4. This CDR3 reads CASSYSAGQGYEQYF. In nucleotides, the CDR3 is TGTGCCAGCAGTTACTCGGCCGGACAGGGCTACGAGCAGTACTTC.

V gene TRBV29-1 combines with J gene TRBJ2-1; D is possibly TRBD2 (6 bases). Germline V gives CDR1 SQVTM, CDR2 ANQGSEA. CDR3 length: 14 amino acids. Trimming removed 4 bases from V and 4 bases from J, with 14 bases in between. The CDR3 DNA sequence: TGCAGCGTTGTGGGGGGAGGAGCATACAATGAGCAGTTCTTC. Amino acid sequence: CSVVGGGAYNEQFF.

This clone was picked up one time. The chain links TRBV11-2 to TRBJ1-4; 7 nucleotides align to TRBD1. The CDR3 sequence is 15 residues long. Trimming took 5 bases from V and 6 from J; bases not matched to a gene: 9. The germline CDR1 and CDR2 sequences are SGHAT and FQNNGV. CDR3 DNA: TGTGCCAGCAGCAGACCCGGGACAGATCATGAAAAACTGTTTTTT. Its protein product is CASSRPGTDHEKLFF.

CDR3 in amino acids: CASSTTSRNTGELFF. CDR3 coding DNA: TGTGCCAGCTCGACGACTAGCAGAAACACCGGGGAGCTGTTTTTT. The chain links TRBV18 to TRBJ2-2; the match to TRBD2 covers 7 bases. This CDR3 is 15 amino acids long. Per the germline V gene, CDR1 is KGHSH and CDR2 is LQKENI. V was clipped by 6 bases and J by 2 bases; unmatched bases: 6.

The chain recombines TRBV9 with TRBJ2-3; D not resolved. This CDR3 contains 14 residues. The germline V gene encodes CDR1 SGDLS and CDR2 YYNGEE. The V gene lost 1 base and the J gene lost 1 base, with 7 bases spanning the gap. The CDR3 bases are TGTGCCAGCAGCGTATCCAGCGGCACAGATACGCAGTATTTT. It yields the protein CASSVSSGTDTQYF. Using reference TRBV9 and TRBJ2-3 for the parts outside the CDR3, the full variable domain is DSGVTQTPKHLITATGQRVTLRCSPRSGDLSVYWYQQSLDQGLQFLIQYYNGEERAKGNILERFSAQQFPDLHSELNLSSLELGDSALYFCASSVSSGTDTQYFGPGTRLTVL.

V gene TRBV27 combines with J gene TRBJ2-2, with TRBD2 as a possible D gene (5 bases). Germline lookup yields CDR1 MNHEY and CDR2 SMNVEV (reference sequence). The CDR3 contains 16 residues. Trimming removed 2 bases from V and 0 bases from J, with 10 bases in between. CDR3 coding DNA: TGTGCCAGCAGTTTACTGAGGGCCCCGAACACCGGGGAGCTGTTTTTT. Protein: CASSLLRAPNTGELFF.

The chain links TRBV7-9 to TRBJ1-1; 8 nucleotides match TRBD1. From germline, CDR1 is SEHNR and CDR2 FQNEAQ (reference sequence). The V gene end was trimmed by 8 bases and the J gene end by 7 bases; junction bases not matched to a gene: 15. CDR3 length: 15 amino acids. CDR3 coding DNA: TGTGCCAGCTCGACAGGGGACTCTTGGGTCCTTGAAGCTTTCTTT. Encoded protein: CASSTGDSWVLEAFF.

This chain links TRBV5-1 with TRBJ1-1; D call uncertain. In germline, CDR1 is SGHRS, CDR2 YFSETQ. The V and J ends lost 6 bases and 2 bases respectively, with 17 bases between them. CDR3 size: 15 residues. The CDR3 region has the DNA TGCGCCAGCACCACTCAAGGACTTTTCAACACTGAAGCTTTCTTT. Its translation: CASTTQGLFNTEAFF.

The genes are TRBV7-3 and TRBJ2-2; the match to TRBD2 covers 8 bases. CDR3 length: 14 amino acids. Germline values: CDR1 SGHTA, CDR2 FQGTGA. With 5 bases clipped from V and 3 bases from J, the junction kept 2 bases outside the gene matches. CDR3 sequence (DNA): TGTGCCAGCAGCCCAGCGGGGGACACCGGGGAGCTGTTTTTT. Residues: CASSPAGDTGELFF.

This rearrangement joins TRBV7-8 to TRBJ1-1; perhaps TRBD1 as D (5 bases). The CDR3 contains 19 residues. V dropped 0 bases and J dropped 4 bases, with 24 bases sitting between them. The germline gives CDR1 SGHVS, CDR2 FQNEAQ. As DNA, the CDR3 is TGTGCCAGCAGCTTAGCGCTAGTAGGGGAGGTTGGTTCGACCACTGAAGCTTTCTTT. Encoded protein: CASSLALVGEVGSTTEAFF.

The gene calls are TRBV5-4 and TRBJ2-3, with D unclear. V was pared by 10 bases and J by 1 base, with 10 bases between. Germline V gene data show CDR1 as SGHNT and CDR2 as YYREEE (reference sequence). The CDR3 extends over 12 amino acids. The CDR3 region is CAASARTDTQYF. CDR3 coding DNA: TGTGCCGCCAGCGCGCGCACAGATACGCAGTATTTT.

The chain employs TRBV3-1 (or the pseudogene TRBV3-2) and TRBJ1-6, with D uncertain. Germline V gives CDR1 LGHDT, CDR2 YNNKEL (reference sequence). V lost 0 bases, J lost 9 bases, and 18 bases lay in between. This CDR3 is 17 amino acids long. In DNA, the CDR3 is TGTGCCAGCAGCCAAGATATGAGGGCGGGGAACGCTTCACCCCTCCACTTT. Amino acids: CASSQDMRAGNASPLHF.

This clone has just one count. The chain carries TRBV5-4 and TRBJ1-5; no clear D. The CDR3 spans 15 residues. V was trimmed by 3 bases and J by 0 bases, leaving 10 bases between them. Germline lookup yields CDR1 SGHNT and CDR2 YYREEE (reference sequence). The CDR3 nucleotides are TGTGCCAGCAGCTCCGGAGGGTATAGCAATCAGCCCCAGCATTTT. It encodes CASSSGGYSNQPQHF.

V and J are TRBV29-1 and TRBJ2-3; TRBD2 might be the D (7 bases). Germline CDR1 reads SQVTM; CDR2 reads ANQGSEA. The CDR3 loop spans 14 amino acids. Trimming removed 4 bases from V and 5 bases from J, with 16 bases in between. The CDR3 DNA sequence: TGCAGCGTTGGGGGAGGGGGGCGCAGAGATACGCAGTATTTT. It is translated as CSVGGGGRRDTQYF.

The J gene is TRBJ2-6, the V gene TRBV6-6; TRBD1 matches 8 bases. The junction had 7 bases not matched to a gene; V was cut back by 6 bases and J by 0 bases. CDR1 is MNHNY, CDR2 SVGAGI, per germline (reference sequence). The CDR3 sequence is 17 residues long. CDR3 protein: CASRRQGQSSGANVLTF. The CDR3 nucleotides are TGTGCCAGCAGGCGACAGGGGCAGAGCTCTGGGGCCAACGTCCTGACTTTC.

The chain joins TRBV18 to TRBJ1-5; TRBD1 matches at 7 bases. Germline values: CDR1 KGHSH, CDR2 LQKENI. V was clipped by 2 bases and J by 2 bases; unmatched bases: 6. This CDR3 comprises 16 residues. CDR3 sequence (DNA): TGTGCCAGCTCACCAGGCCCAGGGGGTCGCAATCAGCCCCAGCATTTT. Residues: CASSPGPGGRNQPQHF.

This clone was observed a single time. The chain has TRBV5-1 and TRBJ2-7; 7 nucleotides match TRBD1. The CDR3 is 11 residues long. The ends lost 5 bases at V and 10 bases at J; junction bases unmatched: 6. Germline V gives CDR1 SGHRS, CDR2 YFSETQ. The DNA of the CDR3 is TGCGCCAGCAGAGGGGGCGCTGGACAGTACTTC. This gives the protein CASRGGAGQYF.

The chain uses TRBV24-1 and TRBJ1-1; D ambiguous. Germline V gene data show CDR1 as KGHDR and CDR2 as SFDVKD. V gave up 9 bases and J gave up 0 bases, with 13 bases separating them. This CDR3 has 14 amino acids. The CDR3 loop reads CATAEGGLNTEAFF. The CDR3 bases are TGTGCCACCGCGGAGGGTGGCTTGAACACTGAAGCTTTCTTT.

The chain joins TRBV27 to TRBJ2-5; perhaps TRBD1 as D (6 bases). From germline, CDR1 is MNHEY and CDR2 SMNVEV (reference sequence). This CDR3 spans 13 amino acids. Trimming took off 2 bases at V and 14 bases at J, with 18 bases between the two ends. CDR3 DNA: TGTGCCAGCAGTTTAGCTTATCGGGACATCTCCTACTTC. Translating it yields CASSLAYRDISYF.

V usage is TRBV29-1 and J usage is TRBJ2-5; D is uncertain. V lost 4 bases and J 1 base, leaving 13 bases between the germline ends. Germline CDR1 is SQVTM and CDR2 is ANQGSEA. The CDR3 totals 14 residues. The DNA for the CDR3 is TGCAGCGTTGTCGGTATAACTCCCCAAGAGACCCAGTACTTC. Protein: CSVVGITPQETQYF. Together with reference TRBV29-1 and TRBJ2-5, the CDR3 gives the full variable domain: SAVISQKPSRDICQRGTSLTIQCQVDSQVTMMFWYRQQPGQSLTLIATANQGSEATYESGFVIDKFPISRPNLTFSTLTVSNMSPEDSSIYLCSVVGITPQETQYFGPGTRLLVL.

As DNA, the CDR3 is TGTGCCAGCAGCCCTGTCTGGGCTAGCGGGAGGGGGCAGTTCTTC. Translated: CASSPVWASGRGQFF. V usage is TRBV5-6 and J usage is TRBJ2-1; 12 nucleotides align to TRBD2. Germline trimming cut 4 bases from V and 12 bases from J; bases unmatched to any gene: 11. This CDR3 is built from 15 residues. Germline CDR1 reads SGHDT; CDR2 reads YYEEEE.

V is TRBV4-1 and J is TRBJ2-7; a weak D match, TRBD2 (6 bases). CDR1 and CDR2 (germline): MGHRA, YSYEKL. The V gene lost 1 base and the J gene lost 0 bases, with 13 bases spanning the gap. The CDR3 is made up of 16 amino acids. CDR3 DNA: TGCGCCAGCAGCCAAGCCTTAGCGGACCCCTCCTACGAGCAGTACTTC. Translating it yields CASSQALADPSYEQYF.

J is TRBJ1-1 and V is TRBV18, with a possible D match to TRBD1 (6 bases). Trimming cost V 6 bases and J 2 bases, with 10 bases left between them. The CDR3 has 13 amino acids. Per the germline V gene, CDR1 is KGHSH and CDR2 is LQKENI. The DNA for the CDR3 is TGTGCCAGCTCGCTGGACAGTAACACTGAAGCTTTCTTT. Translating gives CASSLDSNTEAFF.

The CDR3, as DNA: TGTGCCAGCAGCTTTCGTGGGGGGTTTGGGGAAAAACTGTTTTTT. Translating it yields CASSFRGGFGEKLFF. The V call is TRBV7-2, the J call TRBJ1-4; D might be TRBD1 (5 bases). The V end was cut by 3 bases, the J end by 8 bases, with 16 bases between. CDR1 is SGHTA and CDR2 is FQGNSA in the germline V gene. The CDR3 covers 15 residues.

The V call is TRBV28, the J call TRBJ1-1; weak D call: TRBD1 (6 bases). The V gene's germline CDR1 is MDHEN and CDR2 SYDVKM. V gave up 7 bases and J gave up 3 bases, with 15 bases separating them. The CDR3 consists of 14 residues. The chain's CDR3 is CASIDAGADTEAFF. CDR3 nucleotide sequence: TGTGCCAGCATTGACGCAGGGGCTGACACTGAAGCTTTCTTT. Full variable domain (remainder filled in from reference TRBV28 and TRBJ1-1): DVKVTQSSRYLVKRTGEKVFLECVQDMDHENMFWYRQDPGLGLRLIYFSYDVKMKEKGDIPEGYSVSREKKERFSLILESASTNQTSMYLCASIDAGADTEAFFGQGTRLTVV.

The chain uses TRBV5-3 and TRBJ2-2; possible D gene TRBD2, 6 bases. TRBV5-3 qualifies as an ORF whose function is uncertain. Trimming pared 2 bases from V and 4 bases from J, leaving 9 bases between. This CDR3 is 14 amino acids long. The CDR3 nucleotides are TGTGCCAGAAGCTTAGGGAGGCCCACCGGGGAGCTGTTTTTT. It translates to CARSLGRPTGELFF.

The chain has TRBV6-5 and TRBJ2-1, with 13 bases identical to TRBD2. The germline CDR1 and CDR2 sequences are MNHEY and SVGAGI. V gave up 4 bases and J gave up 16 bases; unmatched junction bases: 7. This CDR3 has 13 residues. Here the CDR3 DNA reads TGTGCCAGCAGTTGGACTAGCGGGAGCTTCTTCTTCTTC. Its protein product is CASSWTSGSFFFF.